The next 12 T cell receptor beta chains were all read from a single sample in a study of blood T cell repertoires in COVID-19. TCRdb's copy holds only in-frame clones and misses some; the assay was immunoSEQ multiplex PCR. This table holds 150,000 to 200,000 clones, about 86% found once. The sequencing sample was made of peripheral blood. The receptors derive from a man aged 18 to 30 with active or convalescent COVID-19.

The chain has TRBV27 and TRBJ1-2; no definite D call. Germline values: CDR1 MNHEY, CDR2 SMNVEV (reference sequence). The CDR3 contains 13 residues. V lost 6 bases, J lost 3 bases, and 11 bases lay in between. The CDR3 loop is CASRGVDDYGYTF. CDR3 nucleotides: TGTGCCAGCAGGGGAGTTGACGACTATGGCTACACCTTC.

The chain employs TRBV6-5 and TRBJ1-2; no reliable D call. The germline CDR1 and CDR2 sequences are MNHEY and SVGAGI. V was cut by 6 bases and J by 7 bases, with 6 bases left in between. This CDR3 is 10 amino acids long. The DNA of the CDR3 is TGTGCCAGCAGCGTAGCTGGCTACACCTTC. This sequence encodes CASSVAGYTF.

The rearrangement uses TRBV4-3 and TRBJ1-1; 8 nucleotides line up with TRBD1. The CDR3 is 16 residues long. Trimming removed 0 bases from V and 11 bases from J; junction bases left unmatched: 14. Germline CDR1 is LGHNA and CDR2 is YSLEER. CDR3 sequence (DNA): TGCGCCAGCAGCCAAGATCGGGGGACAGGAGACCTTCTTGCTTTCTTT. This gives the protein CASSQDRGTGDLLAFF.

The chain uses TRBV4-1 and TRBJ1-1; maybe TRBD1 (5 bases). The ends were cut back, 0 bases at V and 1 base at J, with 18 bases in the middle. This CDR3 is 18 amino acids long. In germline, CDR1 is MGHRA, CDR2 YSYEKL. The CDR3 reads CASSQDQFSTGGNTEAFF. The CDR3 DNA follows: TGCGCCAGCAGCCAAGATCAATTCTCGACGGGGGGGAACACTGAAGCTTTCTTT.

The genes are TRBV13 and TRBJ2-1; tentatively, D is TRBD1 (6 bases). The V and J ends lost 5 bases and 8 bases respectively, with 22 bases between them. Germline-derived CDR1 and CDR2 are PRHDT and FYEKMQ (reference sequence). This CDR3 has 16 residues. This chain's CDR3 is CASSPRGGGREHEQFF. The CDR3 DNA reads TGTGCCAGCAGCCCCAGGGGTGGGGGAAGGGAGCATGAGCAGTTCTTC.

V usage is TRBV13 and J usage is TRBJ1-2, with 9 bases aligning to TRBD1. This CDR3 is 14 amino acids long. In germline, CDR1 is PRHDT, CDR2 FYEKMQ (reference sequence). J lost 8 bases, V lost 3 bases, and 7 bases had no gene match. DNA of the CDR3: TGTGCCAGCAGCTTTTCTGGGACAGGGAAGGGCTACACCTTC. Translation: CASSFSGTGKGYTF.

The chain links TRBV29-1 to TRBJ1-2, with 10 bases identical to TRBD1. This CDR3 comprises 14 residues. Germline V CDR1 and CDR2: SQVTM, ANQGSEA. V dropped 3 bases and J dropped 2; count of bases not matched to a gene: 3. CDR3 in amino acids: CSVDSGQGNYGYTF. DNA of the CDR3: TGCAGCGTTGATTCGGGACAGGGGAACTATGGCTACACCTTC.

J is TRBJ1-3 and V is TRBV5-4, with TRBD1 matching 9 bases. The CDR3 runs 13 residues. The germline V gene encodes CDR1 SGHNT and CDR2 YYREEE (reference sequence). The V segment lost 2 bases and the J segment 9 bases; nucleotides outside the gene matches: 3. The CDR3 DNA sequence: TGTGCCAGCAGCTTCGGGACAGGGACCACCATATATTTT. It codes for CASSFGTGTTIYF.

The chain recombines TRBV5-4 with TRBJ1-1; a possible D gene is TRBD1 (5 bases). The CDR3 spans 15 residues. The V gene lost 0 bases and the J gene lost 0 bases, with 9 bases spanning the gap. Germline V gene data show CDR1 as SGHNT and CDR2 as YYREEE (reference sequence). The CDR3 DNA follows: TGTGCCAGCAGCTTGGGTGGGGGGGTGAACACTGAAGCTTTCTTT. Protein product: CASSLGGGVNTEAFF.

The V call is TRBV5-1, the J call TRBJ1-3, with TRBD1 as a possible D gene (5 bases). Germline V gene lookup returns CDR1 SGHRS and CDR2 YFSETQ. The V end was cut by 2 bases, the J end by 6 bases, with 24 bases between. CDR3 length: 18 amino acids. The CDR3 nucleotides read TGCGCCAGCAGCTTCTATCAGGGTAGCTCGGCGGCCTTAAACACCATATATTTT. As protein: CASSFYQGSSAALNTIYF.

The rearrangement joins TRBV11-3 to TRBJ2-2, with TRBD2 identical over 12 bases. Germline V gene sequence: CDR1 SGHNT, CDR2 YENEEA. The CDR3 extends over 17 amino acids. V lost 3 bases, J lost 5 bases, and 7 bases stayed unmatched. CDR3 bases: TGTGCCAGCAGCTTGTGGACTAGCGGGAAGGATACCGGGGAGCTGTTTTTT. Translated, it gives CASSLWTSGKDTGELFF.

The V and J genes are TRBV27 and TRBJ1-2, with TRBD1 matching 8 bases. Per germline, CDR1 MNHEY and CDR2 SMNVEV (reference sequence). The trim removed 8 bases at V and 0 bases at J, leaving 5 bases unmatched. The CDR3 consists of 14 residues. The CDR3 nucleotides are TGTGCCAGCGGGGGGGGACAGGCTAACTATGGCTACACCTTC. Amino acids: CASGGGQANYGYTF.